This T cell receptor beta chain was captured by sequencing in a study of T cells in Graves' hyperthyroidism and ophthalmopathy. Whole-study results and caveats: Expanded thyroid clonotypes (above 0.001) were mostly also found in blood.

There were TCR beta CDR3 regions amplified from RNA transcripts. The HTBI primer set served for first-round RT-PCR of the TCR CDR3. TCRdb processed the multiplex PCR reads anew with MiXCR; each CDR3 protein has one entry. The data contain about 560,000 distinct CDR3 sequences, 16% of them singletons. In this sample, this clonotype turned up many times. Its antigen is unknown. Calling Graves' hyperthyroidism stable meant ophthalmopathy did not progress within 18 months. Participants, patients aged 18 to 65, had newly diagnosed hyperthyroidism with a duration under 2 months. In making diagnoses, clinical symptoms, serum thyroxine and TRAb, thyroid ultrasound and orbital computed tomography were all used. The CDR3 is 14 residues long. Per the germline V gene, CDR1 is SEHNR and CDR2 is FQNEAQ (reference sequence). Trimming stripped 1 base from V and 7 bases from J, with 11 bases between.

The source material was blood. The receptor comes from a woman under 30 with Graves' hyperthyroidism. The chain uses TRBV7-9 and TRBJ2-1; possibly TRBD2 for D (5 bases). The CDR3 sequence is CASSLGASWNEQFF. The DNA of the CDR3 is TGTGCCAGCAGCTTAGGGGCTAGCTGGAATGAGCAGTTCTTC.